Below are 10 T cell receptor beta chains sequenced from a single sample in a study of graft-versus-host responses after intestinal transplantation. Method: immunoSEQ multiplex PCR; TCRdb's copy keeps in-frame clones and lacks some. In the table there are 10,000 or so clones, 25% to 30% of which are singletons. This material consisted of alloreactive CD4+ T cells from a mixed lymphocyte reaction culture, taken before intestinal transplant. The sample's subset: CFSE-low proliferating T cells sorted from roughly six-day pre-transplant mixed lymphocyte reaction (GvH or HvG direction). The receptors originated from a human patient who received an intestinal transplant.

The sample holds one count of this clone. The chain uses TRBV6-5 and TRBJ1-1, with D maybe TRBD1 (6 bases). This CDR3 contains 15 residues. Germline V gene sequence: CDR1 MNHEY, CDR2 SVGAGI. Trimming cost V 10 bases and J 0 bases, with 18 bases left between them. CDR3 nucleotides: TGTGCCACCATCCGGGACATGGGGCTGAACACTGAAGCTTTCTTT. It yields the protein CATIRDMGLNTEAFF.

This clone was detected a few times. This chain joins TRBV11-2 and TRBJ2-1; no clear D gene. Germline V lookup: CDR1 SGHAT, CDR2 FQNNGV. Trimming removed 1 base at V and 0 bases at J, with 7 bases between. This CDR3 is 15 amino acids long. The CDR3 region is CASSLVSSSYNEQFF. CDR3 DNA sequence: TGTGCCAGCAGCTTAGTGTCCAGCTCCTACAATGAGCAGTTCTTC.

The chain joins TRBV19 to TRBJ1-1; D remains unclear. Trimming cost V 2 bases and J 5 bases, with 9 bases left between them. This CDR3 comprises 13 residues. Germline V gives CDR1 LNHDA, CDR2 SQIVND (reference sequence). The CDR3 loop is CASSILGATEAFF. DNA of the CDR3: TGTGCCAGTAGTATATTGGGAGCGACTGAAGCTTTCTTT.

A word on this clone: Lacking the conserved final phenylalanine or tryptophan, this CDR3 likely reflects a read error. The DNA is left out, because the CDR3 cannot be placed on it with certainty; the CDR3 is given as TCRdb lists it. J is TRBJ1-2 and V is TRBV27; TRBD1, the table's D call, was not compared with the DNA. The germline gives CDR1 MNHEY, CDR2 SMNVEV (reference sequence). From its first to its last residue, the CDR3 has 17 amino acids. This CDR3 is CASSPSVMGALGYGYAL.

This clone was counted a few times. This chain joins TRBV18 and TRBJ1-4; the D is unclear. The CDR3 loop spans 15 amino acids. Germline V gene data show CDR1 as KGHSH and CDR2 as LQKENI. V lost 3 bases, J lost 6 bases, and 14 bases lay in between. The CDR3 reads CASSPTLTNHEKLFF. The CDR3 DNA reads as TGTGCCAGCTCACCGACCCTAACGAACCATGAAAAACTGTTTTTT.

CDR3 residues: CASSVGTGTYEQYF. CDR3 bases: TGCGCCAGCAGCGTAGGGACAGGGACCTACGAGCAGTACTTC. The genes are TRBV5-1 and TRBJ2-7; 9 bases align to TRBD1. The CDR3 is 14 residues long. V lost 4 bases and J lost 2; bases outside the gene matches: 4. Germline V gene lookup returns CDR1 SGHRS and CDR2 YFSETQ.

V gene TRBV6-5 combines with J gene TRBJ2-7; no clear D. Germline V gene lookup returns CDR1 MNHEY and CDR2 SVGAGI. V gave up 0 bases and J gave up 3 bases, with 9 bases separating them. This CDR3 region has 14 residues. CDR3: CASSYSIISYEQYF. In nucleotides, the CDR3 is TGTGCCAGCAGTTACTCCATAATAAGCTACGAGCAGTACTTC.

The table lists this clone with a few counts. V usage is TRBV5-1 and J usage is TRBJ2-1; 12 nucleotides match TRBD2. Germline V gene lookup returns CDR1 SGHRS and CDR2 YFSETQ. Losses at the gene ends were 3 bases for V and 4 bases for J; bases not matched to a gene: 2. The CDR3 loop spans 15 amino acids. The CDR3 reads CASSSLAGGYNEQFF. The CDR3 coding sequence is TGCGCCAGCAGCTCCCTAGCGGGAGGGTACAATGAGCAGTTCTTC.

Regarding this clone: A much larger clone lies one base from this, so it may be a read error. This rearrangement joins TRBV29-1 to TRBJ1-2; D perhaps matches TRBD1 (6 bases). Germline assignment: CDR1 SQVTM and CDR2 ANQGSEA. The CDR3 sequence is 15 residues long. Deletions cut 0 bases from V and 4 bases from J, with 15 bases between. The CDR3 bases are TGCAGCGTTGAAGATGGGGGGGAAGGGGGCTATGGCTACACCTTC. It is translated as CSVEDGGEGGYGYTF. The whole variable domain, remainder taken from reference TRBV29-1 and TRBJ1-2, is SAVISQKPSRDICQRGTSLTIQCQVDSQVTMMFWYRQQPGQSLTLIATANQGSEATYESGFVIDKFPISRPNLTFSTLTVSNMSPEDSSIYLCSVEDGGEGGYGYTFGSGTRLTVV.

The V gene is TRBV11-2, the J gene TRBJ2-1; possible D gene TRBD1, 5 bases. V was cut by 0 bases and J by 7 bases, with 13 bases left in between. Germline CDR1 is SGHAT and CDR2 is FQNNGV. This CDR3 region has 15 residues. In nucleotides, the CDR3 is TGTGCCAGCAGCTTAGAATCCCAGGGTTGGAATGAGCAGTTCTTC. This translates into CASSLESQGWNEQFF.